This is a list of T cell receptor beta chains from one sample in a study of blood T cell repertoires in COVID-19. Libraries were prepared by immunoSEQ multiplex PCR; TCRdb keeps only in-frame clonotypes and omits some of them. The top ten hold 1% of the sample, which has over 60,000 clones, around 90% seen once. Sequencing used peripheral blood. The receptors derive from a man in his 70s with acute or convalescent COVID-19. Both conserved end residues are part of each CDR3. Each record gives: D gene, V gene, J gene, clone size, CDR3 DNA, CDR3 protein. The D gene is left open where the match is weak. Not all rows give a size; the values are once, few, many and, for expanded clones, a class.

d_gene: NA
v_gene: TRBV7-3
j_gene: TRBJ2-2
abundance: NA
CDR3nt: TGTGCCAGCAGCCCAATATCGGTGTCGACCGGGGAGCTGTTTTTT
CDR3aa: CASSPISVSTGELFF

d_gene: NA
v_gene: TRBV5-1
j_gene: TRBJ1-1
abundance: NA
CDR3nt: TGCGCCAGCAGCTCGGCCCTCGACAGGCCCAAGAACACTGAAGCTTTCTTT
CDR3aa: CASSSALDRPKNTEAFF

d_gene: TRBD1
v_gene: TRBV19
j_gene: TRBJ1-6
abundance: NA
CDR3nt: TGTGCCAGTAGTGTTGGGGACAGGGGAACCAATTCACCCCTCCACTTT
CDR3aa: CASSVGDRGTNSPLHF

d_gene: NA
v_gene: TRBV18
j_gene: TRBJ1-1
abundance: NA
CDR3nt: TGTGCCAGCTCACCGTTCAGGGCCAGCACGAACACTGAAGCTTTCTTT
CDR3aa: CASSPFRASTNTEAFF

d_gene: TRBD1
v_gene: TRBV19
j_gene: TRBJ1-5
abundance: NA
CDR3nt: TGTGCCAGTAGTATGACAGGGGTAGCGTACCAGCCCCAGCATTTT
CDR3aa: CASSMTGVAYQPQHF

d_gene: TRBD1
v_gene: TRBV7-9
j_gene: TRBJ2-7
abundance: once
CDR3nt: TGTGCCAGCAGCTTAGCGGGGACAGGGGCAGGCGAGCAGTACTTC
CDR3aa: CASSLAGTGAGEQYF

d_gene: TRBD1
v_gene: TRBV5-1
j_gene: TRBJ2-7
abundance: NA
CDR3nt: TGCGCCAGCAGCCCGGACCGGGACAGGGGGCTATACGAGCAGTACTTC
CDR3aa: CASSPDRDRGLYEQYF

d_gene: NA
v_gene: TRBV5-4
j_gene: TRBJ2-3
abundance: NA
CDR3nt: TGTGCCAGCAGCTTGCCTAGCAGTTCTACGCAGTATTTT
CDR3aa: CASSLPSSSTQYF

d_gene: NA
v_gene: TRBV3-1/TRBV3-2
j_gene: TRBJ1-5
abundance: once
CDR3nt: TGTGCCAGCAGCCCTATCGGGGGTGGTCAGCCCCAGCATTTT
CDR3aa: CASSPIGGGQPQHF

d_gene: TRBD2
v_gene: TRBV6-5
j_gene: TRBJ2-2
abundance: NA
CDR3nt: TGTGCCAGCTACGGACTAGCGGGAGGAAACGGGGAGCTGTTTTTT
CDR3aa: CASYGLAGGNGELFF

d_gene: TRBD1
v_gene: TRBV4-1
j_gene: TRBJ1-4
abundance: NA
CDR3nt: TGCGCCAGCAGCCAAGATAGAGGGACAGGGGATGAAAAACTGTTTTTT
CDR3aa: CASSQDRGTGDEKLFF

d_gene: TRBD1
v_gene: TRBV27
j_gene: TRBJ2-1
abundance: NA
CDR3nt: TGTGCCAGCAGTTCCCCGGACAGGGCGGTGGAGGGCTCCTACAATGAGCAGTTCTTC
CDR3aa: CASSSPDRAVEGSYNEQFF

d_gene: TRBD2
v_gene: TRBV6-5
j_gene: TRBJ2-1
abundance: NA
CDR3nt: TGTGCCAGCAAAATAGCGGGGGCCTTGGGAGGTGAGCAGTTCTTC
CDR3aa: CASKIAGALGGEQFF

d_gene: NA
v_gene: TRBV12-2
j_gene: TRBJ2-2
abundance: NA
CDR3nt: TGTGCAAGTCGCTTACGGAGAACCGGGGAGCTGTTTTTT
CDR3aa: CASRLRRTGELFF

d_gene: NA
v_gene: TRBV11-1
j_gene: TRBJ2-3
abundance: NA
CDR3nt: TGTGCCAGCAGCTTAGGGGCCGGAATAAGCACAGATACGCAGTATTTT
CDR3aa: CASSLGAGISTDTQYF

d_gene: NA
v_gene: TRBV21-1
j_gene: TRBJ2-2
abundance: NA
CDR3nt: TGTGCCAGCAGCAAAAGACAGGACAGGGGGCATGACACCGGGGAGCTGTTTTTT
CDR3aa: CASSKRQDRGHDTGELFF

d_gene: NA
v_gene: TRBV27
j_gene: TRBJ2-7
abundance: NA
CDR3nt: TGTGCCAGCAGTTTAGGGGACTCGCCTATCCAGTACTTC
CDR3aa: CASSLGDSPIQYF

d_gene: TRBD1
v_gene: TRBV11-2
j_gene: TRBJ2-2
abundance: NA
CDR3nt: TGTGCCAGCAGCTTACTACAGGGGGGCACCGGGGAGCTGTTTTTT
CDR3aa: CASSLLQGGTGELFF

d_gene: TRBD2
v_gene: TRBV3-1/TRBV3-2
j_gene: TRBJ2-3
abundance: NA
CDR3nt: TGTGCCAGCAGTTTGAGCGGGGGATTAGATACGCAGTATTTT
CDR3aa: CASSLSGGLDTQYF

d_gene: NA
v_gene: TRBV20-1
j_gene: TRBJ2-2
abundance: NA
CDR3nt: TGCAGTGCTAGTTCCGGGGCGAACACCGGGGAGCTGTTTTTT
CDR3aa: CSASSGANTGELFF

d_gene: TRBD1
v_gene: TRBV5-1
j_gene: TRBJ2-6
abundance: NA
CDR3nt: TGCGCCAGCAGCTACACAGGGGCTGGGGCCAACGTCCTGACTTTC
CDR3aa: CASSYTGAGANVLTF

d_gene: NA
v_gene: TRBV6-5
j_gene: TRBJ1-1
abundance: NA
CDR3nt: TGTGCCAGCAGCCGTCTATCGGACACTGAAGCTTTCTTT
CDR3aa: CASSRLSDTEAFF

d_gene: TRBD2
v_gene: TRBV5-4
j_gene: TRBJ2-3
abundance: NA
CDR3nt: TGTGCCAGCTCTCGAATAAGCGGGGGTAGCACAGATACGCAGTATTTT
CDR3aa: CASSRISGGSTDTQYF

d_gene: TRBD2
v_gene: TRBV10-3
j_gene: TRBJ2-1
abundance: NA
CDR3nt: TGTGCCATCAGTGGTAGTCTAGCGGGCCACAATGAGCAGTTCTTC
CDR3aa: CAISGSLAGHNEQFF

d_gene: NA
v_gene: TRBV3-1/TRBV3-2
j_gene: TRBJ2-7
abundance: few
CDR3nt: TGTGCCAGCAGCCAAGGTGATAGCGGTCCCTACGAGCAGTACTTC
CDR3aa: CASSQGDSGPYEQYF

d_gene: NA
v_gene: TRBV5-4
j_gene: TRBJ2-3
abundance: NA
CDR3nt: TGTGCCAGCAGCTCGGGCGAGGGTGGAGATACGCAGTATTTT
CDR3aa: CASSSGEGGDTQYF

d_gene: NA
v_gene: TRBV18
j_gene: TRBJ2-7
abundance: NA
CDR3nt: TGTGCCAGCTCACCGGGAGGGGGCTACGAGCAGTACTTC
CDR3aa: CASSPGGGYEQYF

d_gene: NA
v_gene: TRBV29-1
j_gene: TRBJ1-2
abundance: NA
CDR3nt: TGCAGCGTTGAAGATCACAGGGAAGGCTACACCTTC
CDR3aa: CSVEDHREGYTF

d_gene: TRBD2
v_gene: TRBV6-5
j_gene: TRBJ2-5
abundance: NA
CDR3nt: TGTGCCAGCAGTTACTCGGGTAGCGGGGAGTGGGAGACCCAGTACTTC
CDR3aa: CASSYSGSGEWETQYF

d_gene: NA
v_gene: TRBV29-1
j_gene: TRBJ1-2
abundance: few
CDR3nt: TGCAGCGTTGAAGTGTCCAAGGGGTATGGCTACACCTTC
CDR3aa: CSVEVSKGYGYTF

d_gene: TRBD1
v_gene: TRBV7-9
j_gene: TRBJ1-4
abundance: few
CDR3nt: TGTGCCAGCAGCTCTGGACAGGGGAGGGAAAAACTGTTTTTT
CDR3aa: CASSSGQGREKLFF

d_gene: NA
v_gene: TRBV5-1
j_gene: TRBJ2-1
abundance: NA
CDR3nt: TGCGCCAGCAGCTTTTTTGCAGCGGAAGCCTACAATGAGCAGTTCTTC
CDR3aa: CASSFFAAEAYNEQFF

d_gene: TRBD2
v_gene: TRBV6-5
j_gene: TRBJ2-7
abundance: NA
CDR3nt: TGTGCCAGCAGTTCTTTCGGGGGGAGGCACGAGCAGTACTTC
CDR3aa: CASSSFGGRHEQYF

d_gene: NA
v_gene: TRBV9
j_gene: TRBJ1-1
abundance: NA
CDR3nt: TGTGCCAGCAGCGTAGGCAGGGCGGACACTGAAGCTTTCTTT
CDR3aa: CASSVGRADTEAFF

d_gene: TRBD1
v_gene: TRBV5-8
j_gene: TRBJ2-3
abundance: NA
CDR3nt: TGTGCCAGCAGCTTACAGGGGGCCCCCGCAGATACGCAGTATTTT
CDR3aa: CASSLQGAPADTQYF

d_gene: TRBD1
v_gene: TRBV19
j_gene: TRBJ2-7
abundance: NA
CDR3nt: TGTGCCAGTAGCAAGGGGGACAGGCTTACCTACGAGCAGTACTTC
CDR3aa: CASSKGDRLTYEQYF

d_gene: NA
v_gene: TRBV7-3
j_gene: TRBJ2-2
abundance: NA
CDR3nt: TGTGCCAGCTCCCAATCGGGACAAAAAGGGGAGCTGTTTTTT
CDR3aa: CASSQSGQKGELFF

d_gene: NA
v_gene: TRBV5-5
j_gene: TRBJ1-2
abundance: NA
CDR3nt: TGTGCCAGCAGCTATGGAACACAGTTGGGTGGCTACACCTTC
CDR3aa: CASSYGTQLGGYTF

d_gene: NA
v_gene: TRBV20-1
j_gene: TRBJ1-2
abundance: once
CDR3nt: TGCAGTGCTAGTGCTCCCGGACTAGGGTCTTTAGGCTACACCTTC
CDR3aa: CSASAPGLGSLGYTF

d_gene: NA
v_gene: TRBV6-5
j_gene: TRBJ2-7
abundance: NA
CDR3nt: TGTGCCAGCAGTTTACAGAGCCCACCCTACGAGCAGTACTTC
CDR3aa: CASSLQSPPYEQYF

d_gene: TRBD2
v_gene: TRBV10-3
j_gene: TRBJ2-2
abundance: NA
CDR3nt: TGTGCCACCGCTACCACTAGCGGGGGTTACACCGGGGAGCTGTTTTTT
CDR3aa: CATATTSGGYTGELFF

d_gene: NA
v_gene: TRBV5-4
j_gene: TRBJ1-2
abundance: NA
CDR3nt: TGTGCCAGCAGCTCCTCCTTTAACTATGGCTACACCTTC
CDR3aa: CASSSSFNYGYTF

d_gene: TRBD2
v_gene: TRBV14
j_gene: TRBJ2-7
abundance: once
CDR3nt: TGTGCCAGCAGCCAAGATCTAGCGGGAGTCCGGTACTTC
CDR3aa: CASSQDLAGVRYF

d_gene: NA
v_gene: TRBV24-1
j_gene: TRBJ1-2
abundance: NA
CDR3nt: TGTGCCACCTCCGCGGGGGATGTCGGGGGCTACACCTTC
CDR3aa: CATSAGDVGGYTF

d_gene: NA
v_gene: TRBV7-2
j_gene: TRBJ1-2
abundance: NA
CDR3nt: TGTGCCAGCAGCTTAGCGCTAAGGGGGTATGGGGGCTACACCTTC
CDR3aa: CASSLALRGYGGYTF

d_gene: NA
v_gene: TRBV29-1
j_gene: TRBJ1-3
abundance: NA
CDR3nt: TGCAGCGTTGAAGCCAGTACTGGAAACACCATATATTTT
CDR3aa: CSVEASTGNTIYF

d_gene: TRBD2
v_gene: TRBV10-1
j_gene: TRBJ2-7
abundance: NA
CDR3nt: TGCGCCAGCAGTGATTCCGGACTAGCGGGGACCTACGAGCAGTACTTC
CDR3aa: CASSDSGLAGTYEQYF

d_gene: TRBD1
v_gene: TRBV19
j_gene: TRBJ1-1
abundance: NA
CDR3nt: TGTGCCAGTAGTATGCTCTACAGGGGCCTGAACACTGAAGCTTTCTTT
CDR3aa: CASSMLYRGLNTEAFF

d_gene: NA
v_gene: TRBV20-1
j_gene: TRBJ2-7
abundance: NA
CDR3nt: TGCAGTGGTGTCTCGGGGTACGAGCAGTACTTC
CDR3aa: CSGVSGYEQYF

d_gene: TRBD1
v_gene: TRBV6-2/TRBV6-3
j_gene: TRBJ1-1
abundance: NA
CDR3nt: TGTGCCAGCAGCACAACAGGGGGCCGAACTGAAGCTTTCTTT
CDR3aa: CASSTTGGRTEAFF

d_gene: TRBD2
v_gene: TRBV4-1
j_gene: TRBJ2-1
abundance: NA
CDR3nt: TGCGCCAGCAGCCAAGGGGCTAGCGGATACTACAATGAGCAGTTCTTC
CDR3aa: CASSQGASGYYNEQFF

d_gene: NA
v_gene: TRBV5-4
j_gene: TRBJ2-5
abundance: NA
CDR3nt: TGTGCCAGCAGCCAGGGGCCGGGGGGAGAGACCCAGTACTTC
CDR3aa: CASSQGPGGETQYF

d_gene: NA
v_gene: TRBV4-1
j_gene: TRBJ1-5
abundance: NA
CDR3nt: TGCGCCAGCAGCCAAGTTTACAGGGAAGCGAAGGGCAATCAGCCCCAGCATTTT
CDR3aa: CASSQVYREAKGNQPQHF

d_gene: TRBD2
v_gene: TRBV18
j_gene: TRBJ2-3
abundance: NA
CDR3nt: TGTGCCAGCTCACCACTGGGGGGGACAGATACGCAGTATTTT
CDR3aa: CASSPLGGTDTQYF

d_gene: NA
v_gene: TRBV2
j_gene: TRBJ1-2
abundance: NA
CDR3nt: TGTGCCAGCAGCGGGGACTCAAGGGGCTACACCTTC
CDR3aa: CASSGDSRGYTF